This TCR beta chain emerged from a study of T cells in Graves' hyperthyroidism and ophthalmopathy. Findings and limits, study-wide: Model-based prediction identified ophthalmopathy a median 6.5 months prior to its onset. Blood samples included most of the expanded thyroid clonotypes exceeding 0.001.

Ophthalmopathy cases met thresholds of Clinical Activity Score at least 3, NOSPECS grade at least 4 and duration under 3 months. It was uncontrolled infection, other autoimmune disease, pregnancy or lactation that excluded patients. Amplification targeted TCR beta CDR3 regions from RNA transcripts. The study used the HTBI primer set for a first-round RT-PCR of the TCR CDR3. TCRdb recomputed calls from the multiplex PCR reads with MiXCR, one row per CDR3 protein. This table holds around 240,000 distinct CDR3 sequences, roughly 17% found once. Worth noting for this clonotype: Its antigen is unidentified. One base away lies a much larger clone, so this may be a sequencing read error.

Sequenced input: blood. This clonotype originated in a woman aged 18-35 years with Graves' ophthalmopathy.

The CDR3 DNA follows: TGTACCACCAGTGATCAACCGGGACAGGGGGCGGGAGAGCAGTACTTC. Translating gives CTTSDQPGQGAGEQYF. The chain joins TRBV24-1 to TRBJ2-7; TRBD1 matches 12 bases. This CDR3 region has 16 residues. Germline-derived CDR1 and CDR2 are KGHDR and SFDVKD.